Here is one TCR beta chain with its context. These data belong to a study of shared clonotypes between healthy human individuals. Across the study: A couple of women and three men aged 18 to 49 made up the donors. CD4 naive and CD4 memory each took three plates per donor, while CD8 naive took two and CD8 memory one.

The genomic DNA of each subset was split evenly across several immunoSEQ plates. Template for every sorted-subset replicate PCR totaled approximately 0.2 ug DNA, approximately 30,000 T cell genomes. Repertoires were generated with immunoSEQ multiplex PCR, while TCRdb's copy carries only in-frame clones and drops some. Of some 2.1 million clones in the sample, 85% to 95% are singletons; the top ten hold approximately 0.13%. Trimming at V came to 3 bases and at J to 5 bases, leaving 4 bases not matched to a gene. Germline V gene sequence: CDR1 MGHRA, CDR2 YSYEKL. The CDR3 is 13 residues long. The rearrangement uses TRBV4-1 and TRBJ2-7, with TRBD1 matching over 7 bases. The TCR comes from a young man in good health. Material for sequencing was naive CD4+ T cells sorted from blood. Subset reported: CD45RA+ positively selected. CDR3 coding DNA: TGCGCCAGCAGCCATGACAGGGTCCACGAGCAGTACTTC. Translating it yields CASSHDRVHEQYF.